This is a list of T cell receptor beta chains from one sample in a study of CD8+CD57+ T cells in acquired aplastic anemia. MiXCR was run by TCRdb on the reads, yielding one entry per CDR3 protein. The repertoire holds 80,000 or so distinct CDR3 sequences, 55% to 75% seen once, with 65% to 85% in the top ten. The material sequenced was sorted CD4+, CD8+, or CD8+CD57+ T cells (not recorded which) from PBMCs. These receptors were obtained from a human donor with aplastic anemia. Both conserved end residues are part of each CDR3. A D gene is named only where the DNA matches it firmly.

D gene | J gene | V gene | CDR3 protein
. | TRBJ2-1 | TRBV12-3/TRBV12-4 | CASSFPSGAYNEQFF
. | TRBJ2-7 | TRBV11-1 | CASSLGSPAEQYF
TRBD2 | TRBJ2-3 | TRBV25-1 | CASSERRAGGFSFSTDTQYF
TRBD1 | TRBJ2-3 | TRBV11-1 | CASSDRGQGTDTQYF
. | TRBJ1-3 | TRBV28 | CASSLGPSAGRSGNTIYF
. | TRBJ2-3 | TRBV10-1 | CASSDTGRADTQYF
TRBD2 | TRBJ2-3 | TRBV19 | CASSNGLENTDTQYF
. | TRBJ2-1 | TRBV24-1 | CATSGRASSYNEQFF
TRBD1 | TRBJ2-7 | TRBV2 | CASIGQGSYEQYF
. | TRBJ2-1 | TRBV20-1 | CSAGRRGPDYNEQFF
. | TRBJ1-1 | TRBV7-9 | CASSPFGGMNTEAFF
TRBD1 | TRBJ1-1 | TRBV10-1 | CASSEGQGEIGEAFF
. | TRBJ2-3 | TRBV5-1 | CASSSPTDTQYF
. | TRBJ2-7 | TRBV27 | CASTTGTEKQYF
. | TRBJ1-1 | TRBV4-3 | CASSQEGRWTEAFF